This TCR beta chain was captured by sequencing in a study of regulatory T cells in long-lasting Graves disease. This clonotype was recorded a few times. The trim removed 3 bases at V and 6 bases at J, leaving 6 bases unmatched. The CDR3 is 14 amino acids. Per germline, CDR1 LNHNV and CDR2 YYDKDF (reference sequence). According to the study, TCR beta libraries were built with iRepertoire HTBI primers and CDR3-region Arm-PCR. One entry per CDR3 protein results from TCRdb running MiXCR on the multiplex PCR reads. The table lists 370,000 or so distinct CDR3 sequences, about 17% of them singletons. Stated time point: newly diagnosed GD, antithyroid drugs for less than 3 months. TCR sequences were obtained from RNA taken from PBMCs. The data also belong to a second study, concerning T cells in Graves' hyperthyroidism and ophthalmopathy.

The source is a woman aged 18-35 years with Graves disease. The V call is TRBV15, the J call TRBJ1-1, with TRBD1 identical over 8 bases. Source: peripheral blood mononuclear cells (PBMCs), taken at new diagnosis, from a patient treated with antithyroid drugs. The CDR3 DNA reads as TGTGCCACCAGCAGTTCCGGACAGGGAGCTGAAGCTTTCTTT. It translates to CATSSSGQGAEAFF.